This TCR beta chain was sequenced during a study of T cells in Graves' hyperthyroidism and ophthalmopathy. General study results and limits: Before onset, by a median of approximately 6.2 months, the model predicted ophthalmopathy.

RNA transcripts served as the template for amplifying TCR beta CDR3 regions. HTBI primers were used for first-round RT-PCR of the TCR CDR3. MiXCR, applied by TCRdb to the multiplex PCR reads, yields one record per CDR3 protein. The repertoire holds about 37,000 distinct CDR3 sequences, roughly 50% seen once, with 15% to 20% in the top ten. Subjects with ophthalmopathy showed a Clinical Activity Score no lower than 3, a NOSPECS grade no lower than 4, and a duration shorter than 3 months. With V trimmed by 7 bases and J by 7 bases, 11 bases remained unmatched. The CDR3 runs to 15 residues. CDR1 and CDR2 (germline): LNHDA, SQIVND (reference sequence). This clonotype occurred many times. Its antigen is not identified.

The gene calls are TRBV19 and TRBJ1-4; 8 bases are shared with TRBD1. Sample: blood. This sequence was found in a man aged 35-49 years with Graves' ophthalmopathy. CDR3 in amino acids: CASTPTGGGGEKLFF. CDR3 in DNA: TGTGCCAGTACCCCAACAGGGGGGGGTGGTGAAAAACTGTTTTTT.